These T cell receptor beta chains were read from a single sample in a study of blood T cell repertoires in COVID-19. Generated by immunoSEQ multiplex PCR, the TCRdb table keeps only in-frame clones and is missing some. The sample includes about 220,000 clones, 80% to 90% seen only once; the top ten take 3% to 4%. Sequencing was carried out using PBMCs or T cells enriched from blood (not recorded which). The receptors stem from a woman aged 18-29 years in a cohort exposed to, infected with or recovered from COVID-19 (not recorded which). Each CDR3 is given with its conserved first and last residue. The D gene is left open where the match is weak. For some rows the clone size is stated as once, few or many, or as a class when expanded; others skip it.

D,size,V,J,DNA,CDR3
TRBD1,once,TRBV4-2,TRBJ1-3,TGTGCCAGCAGCCAAGAAGGGACAGTCCTATATAGGGGAAACACCATATATTTT,CASSQEGTVLYRGNTIYF
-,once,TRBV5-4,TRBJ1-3,TGTGCCAGCAGCTTGGCCGGGGGCTCTGGAAACACCATATATTTT,CASSLAGGSGNTIYF
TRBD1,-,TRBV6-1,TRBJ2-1,TGTGCCAGCAGTGATGGTGAGGGACAGCCCTACAATGAGCAGTTCTTC,CASSDGEGQPYNEQFF
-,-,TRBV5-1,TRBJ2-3,TGCGCCAGCAGCTTGGACGGGGGGCGGACAGATACGCAGTATTTT,CASSLDGGRTDTQYF
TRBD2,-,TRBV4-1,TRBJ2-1,TGCGCCAGCAGCCACATTCTAGCGGGAGACCCCAATGAGCAGTTCTTC,CASSHILAGDPNEQFF
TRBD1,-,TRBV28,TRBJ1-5,TGTGCCAGCAGCCCGGGACAGGGGGGGAATCAGCCCCAGCATTTT,CASSPGQGGNQPQHF
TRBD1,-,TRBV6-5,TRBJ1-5,TGTGCCAGCAGTAGGGACAGAGACTATCAGCCCCAGCATTTT,CASSRDRDYQPQHF
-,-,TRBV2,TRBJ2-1,TGTGCCAGCAGTGTACGGGAAAGCTCCTACAATGAGCAGTTCTTC,CASSVRESSYNEQFF
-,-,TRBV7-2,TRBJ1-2,TGTGCCAGCAGCTTAGACCCGGGAAGGAGTAACGGCTACACCTTC,CASSLDPGRSNGYTF
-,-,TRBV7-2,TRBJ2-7,TGTGCCAGCAGCTTTGAAGGACAGATCAGTTACGAGCAGTACTTC,CASSFEGQISYEQYF
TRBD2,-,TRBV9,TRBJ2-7,TGTGCCAGCAGCGTAGCAGTTAGCGGGATGTCGAGCTCCTACGAGCAGTACTTC,CASSVAVSGMSSSYEQYF
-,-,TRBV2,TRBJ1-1,TGTGCCAGCAGGCTGGAAGAAGGGGACACTGAAGCTTTCTTT,CASRLEEGDTEAFF
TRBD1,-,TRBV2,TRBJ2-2,TGTGCCAGCAGTGTTAGCGGGACAGGGGGCAACGGGGAGCTGTTTTTT,CASSVSGTGGNGELFF
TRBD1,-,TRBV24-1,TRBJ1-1,TGTGCCACCAGACAGGGGGCTTACACTGAAGCTTTCTTT,CATRQGAYTEAFF
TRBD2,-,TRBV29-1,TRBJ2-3,TGCAGCGTTGAAGAGAGAAGCGGGGGGGCTTCGCGACAGTATTTT,CSVEERSGGASRQYF
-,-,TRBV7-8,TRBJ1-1,TGTGCCAGCAGCCCACAGACTCGGGGCACTGAAGCTTTCTTT,CASSPQTRGTEAFF
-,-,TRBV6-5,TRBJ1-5,TGTGCCAGCAGGGCAGTGTTGATGGGCAATCAGCCCCAGCATTTT,CASRAVLMGNQPQHF
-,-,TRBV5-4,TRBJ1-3,TGTGCCAGCAGCCGGACAGATGGAAACACCATATATTTT,CASSRTDGNTIYF
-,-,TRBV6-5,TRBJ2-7,TGTGCCAGCAGTTCTTACCATAGATCCTACGAGCAGTACTTC,CASSSYHRSYEQYF
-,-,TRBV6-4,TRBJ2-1,TGTGCCAGCAGTGACGGAGGCAATGAGCAGTTCTTC,CASSDGGNEQFF
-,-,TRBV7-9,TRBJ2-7,TGTGCCAGCAGCTTGAGTGGCCACAGCTCCTACGAGCAGTACTTC,CASSLSGHSSYEQYF
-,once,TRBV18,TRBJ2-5,TGTGCCAGCTCACCACCGGTCGCCCGGGAAACCGAAGAGACCCAGTACTTC,CASSPPVARETEETQYF
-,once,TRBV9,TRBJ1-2,TGTGCCAGCAGCGGAGAATCTTATGGCTACACCTTC,CASSGESYGYTF
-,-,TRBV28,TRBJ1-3,TGTGCCAGCAGTTTACTCATATTAGAGGGAAGTGGTGGAAACACCATATATTTT,CASSLLILEGSGGNTIYF
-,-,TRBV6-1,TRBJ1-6,TGTGCCAGCAGTGAAATTGGGGGGGAGGCCCTCCACTTT,CASSEIGGEALHF
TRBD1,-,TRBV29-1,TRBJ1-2,TGCAGCGTCGGAGGCGAGACAGGGGAGGATGGCTACACCTTC,CSVGGETGEDGYTF
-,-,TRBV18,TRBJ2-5,TGTGCCAGCTCACCACCGTACTTCGGTTCGGTAGAGACCCAGTACTTC,CASSPPYFGSVETQYF
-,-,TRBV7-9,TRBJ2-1,TGTGCCAGCAGCCCCACTACATACAATGAGCAGTTCTTC,CASSPTTYNEQFF
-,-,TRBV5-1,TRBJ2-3,TGCGCCACCCGCGAGGAAAACACAGATACGCAGTATTTT,CATREENTDTQYF